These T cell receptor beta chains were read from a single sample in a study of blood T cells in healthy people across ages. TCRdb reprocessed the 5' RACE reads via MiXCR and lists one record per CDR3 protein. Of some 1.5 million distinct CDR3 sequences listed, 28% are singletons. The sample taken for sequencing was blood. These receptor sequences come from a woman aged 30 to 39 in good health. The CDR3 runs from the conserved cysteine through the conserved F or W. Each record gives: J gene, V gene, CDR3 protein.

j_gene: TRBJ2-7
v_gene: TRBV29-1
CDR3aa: CSVELSGRREQYF

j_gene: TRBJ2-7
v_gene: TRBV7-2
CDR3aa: CASSTGAGVAYEQYF

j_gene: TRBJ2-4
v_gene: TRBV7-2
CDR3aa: CASSLRASNEQYF

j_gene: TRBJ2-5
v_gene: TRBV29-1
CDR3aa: CSEGGTGVNEQYF

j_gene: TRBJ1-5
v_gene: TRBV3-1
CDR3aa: CASSQDDRQPQHF

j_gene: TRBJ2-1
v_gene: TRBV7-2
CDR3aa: CASSRRDKNGNEQFF

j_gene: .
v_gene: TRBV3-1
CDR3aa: CASSQGWGGSDEQYF

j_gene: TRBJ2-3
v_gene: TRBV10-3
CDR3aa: CAIRKGGVPDTQYF

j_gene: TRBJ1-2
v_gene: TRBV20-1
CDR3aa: CSARAGTGDYGYTF

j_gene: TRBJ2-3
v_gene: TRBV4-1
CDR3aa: CASSQDGANTQYF

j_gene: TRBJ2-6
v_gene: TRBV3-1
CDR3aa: CASSIPFSGSGANVLTF

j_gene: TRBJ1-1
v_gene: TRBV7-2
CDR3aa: CASSSDGFYTGAFF

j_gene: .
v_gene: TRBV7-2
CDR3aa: CASSFLAHRDEQYF

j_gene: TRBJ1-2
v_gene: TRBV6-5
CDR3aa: CASSYVPRGNGGYTF

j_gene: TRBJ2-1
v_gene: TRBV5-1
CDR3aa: CASSSGLAGGPLNEQFF

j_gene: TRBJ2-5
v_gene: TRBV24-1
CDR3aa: CATRGVGWWETQYF

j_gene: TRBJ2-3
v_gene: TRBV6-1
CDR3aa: CASSTMPTDTQYF

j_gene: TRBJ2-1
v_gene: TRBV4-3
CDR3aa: CASSQSGSGVYNEQFF

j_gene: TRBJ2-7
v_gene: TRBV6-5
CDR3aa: CASNRLAYPYEQYF

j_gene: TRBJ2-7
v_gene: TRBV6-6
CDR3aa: CASSTTSGDPYEQYF

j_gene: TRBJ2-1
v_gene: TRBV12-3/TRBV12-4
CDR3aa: CASSGLGLVGSYNEQFF

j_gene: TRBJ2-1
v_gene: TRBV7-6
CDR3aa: CASSPTLGRYTEQFF

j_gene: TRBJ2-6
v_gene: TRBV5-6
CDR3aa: CASSLGQGIAGANVRTF